These 30 T cell receptor beta chains were all obtained from the same sample, sequenced in a study of blood T cell repertoires in COVID-19. Here immunoSEQ multiplex PCR was the method, and the copy in TCRdb shows in-frame clones only, minus some. The sample includes 410,000 or so clones, over 75% of them seen just once. Sequencing used peripheral blood. The receptors originated from a woman between 40 and 50 years old with COVID-19, enrolled during active disease.

This clone was found once. This chain links TRBV5-6 with TRBJ1-2; 8 positions match TRBD1. The CDR3 has 16 amino acids. Germline trimming cut 0 bases from V and 4 bases from J; bases unmatched to any gene: 8. The germline V gene has CDR1 SGHDT and CDR2 YYEEEE. The DNA for the CDR3 is TGTGCCAGCAGCTTGGGATCTTGGACAGGGAGCTATGGCTACACCTTC. This encodes CASSLGSWTGSYGYTF.

Concerning this clone: Other DNA sequences in the same sample also yield this CDR3. This chain connects TRBV5-5 to TRBJ2-7; 11 bases are a match to TRBD2. Trimming cost V 4 bases and J 0 bases; bases outside gene matches: 6. The germline gives CDR1 SGHKS, CDR2 YYEKEE (reference sequence). This CDR3 has 16 amino acids. The CDR3 region has the DNA TGTGCCAGCAGCCCCCGACTAGCGGGAAGCTCCTACGAGCAGTACTTC. This translates into CASSPRLAGSSYEQYF. Based on the CDR3 plus reference TRBV5-5 and TRBJ2-7, the full variable domain is DAGVTQSPTHLIKTRGQQVTLRCSPISGHKSVSWYQQVLGQGPQFIFQYYEKEERGRGNFPDRFSARQFPNYSSELNVNALLLGDSALYLCASSPRLAGSSYEQYFGPGTRLTVT.

In the case of this clone: This same CDR3 is encoded by further DNA sequences in the sample. This chain uses TRBV28 with TRBJ1-2; D possibly corresponds to TRBD1 (5 bases). Germline V gene lookup returns CDR1 MDHEN and CDR2 SYDVKM. The V end was cut by 6 bases, the J end by 1 base, with 9 bases between. The CDR3 totals 13 residues. The CDR3 here is CASRTQGNYGYTF. CDR3 coding DNA: TGTGCCAGCAGAACCCAGGGTAACTATGGCTACACCTTC.

This rearrangement joins TRBV5-8 to TRBJ2-5; 9 bases fit TRBD2. Germline CDR1 reads SGHTS; CDR2 reads YDEGEE. The V gene end was trimmed by 0 bases and the J gene end by 1 base; junction bases not matched to a gene: 4. CDR3 size: 16 residues. In DNA, the CDR3 is TGTGCCAGCAGCTTGGGAGCGGGAGGCGGCCAAGAGACCCAGTACTTC. Translation gives CASSLGAGGGQETQYF.

Here the CDR3 reads CASSSYSSSGLGVSEQYF. CDR3 bases: TGTGCCAGCAGTTCATACAGCTCGTCGGGACTAGGAGTATCCGAGCAGTACTTC. J is TRBJ2-7 and V is TRBV27, with TRBD2 matching 8 bases. CDR3 length equals 18 residues. The germline V gene has CDR1 MNHEY and CDR2 SMNVEV (reference sequence). J gave up 6 bases and V 4 bases, and 20 bases lay outside the gene matches.

This clone was recorded only once. J is TRBJ1-5 and V is TRBV2; unclear D gene. The germline V gene has CDR1 SNHLY and CDR2 FYNNEI. The CDR3 length is 13 residues. V dropped 2 bases and J dropped 4 bases, with 6 bases sitting between them. The DNA of the CDR3 is TGTGCCAGCAGTGAACGGACTAATCAGCCCCAGCATTTT. Amino acids: CASSERTNQPQHF.

There are a few counts of this clone. The same CDR3 also results from other DNA sequences found in this sample. This chain connects TRBV5-1 to TRBJ1-5, with a tentative D call TRBD1 (6 bases). This CDR3 region has 15 residues. Germline CDR1 and CDR2: SGHRS and YFSETQ. The germline V and J ends were trimmed by 4 bases and 1 base, with 12 bases remaining between them. The CDR3 reads CASSPEGVSNQPQHF. CDR3 DNA: TGCGCCAGCAGCCCAGAGGGGGTCAGCAATCAGCCCCAGCATTTT.

The table lists this clone with a count of one. V is TRBV12-3 or TRBV12-4 and J is TRBJ1-2; D perhaps matches TRBD1 (6 bases). This CDR3 is built from 13 residues. V was pared by 3 bases and J by 3 bases, with 8 bases between. In DNA form, the CDR3 reads TGTGCCAGCAGTTTTTACAGGGACTATGGCTACACCTTC. The encoded protein is CASSFYRDYGYTF.

The chain employs TRBV27 and TRBJ1-6; TRBD1 agrees at 11 bases. Germline V gives CDR1 MNHEY, CDR2 SMNVEV (reference sequence). V shed 3 bases, J shed 8 bases, and the junction held 3 bases outside the gene matches. The CDR3 covers 15 residues. Here the CDR3 reads CASSLGTGGDSPLHF. The CDR3 bases are TGTGCCAGCAGTTTGGGGACAGGGGGGGATTCACCCCTCCACTTT.

The rearrangement links TRBV29-1 to TRBJ2-1; a possible D gene is TRBD2 (6 bases). V gave up 8 bases and J gave up 4 bases, with 21 bases separating them. Germline V gene sequence: CDR1 SQVTM, CDR2 ANQGSEA. This CDR3 region has 15 residues. CDR3: CSWGSLVREYNEQFF. CDR3 DNA: TGCAGCTGGGGATCGCTAGTGCGGGAATACAATGAGCAGTTCTTC.

This chain uses TRBV3-1 (or the pseudogene TRBV3-2) with TRBJ2-7; tentatively, D is TRBD1 (6 bases). With 4 bases removed from V and 7 bases from J, the gap between germline ends came to 14 bases. The CDR3 has 13 amino acids. The germline V gene encodes CDR1 LGHDT and CDR2 YNNKEL (reference sequence). CDR3 DNA: TGTGCCAGCAGCCGTACAGGGTCAAGGGAGCAGTACTTC. Translating it yields CASSRTGSREQYF.

The chain has TRBV7-2 and TRBJ2-3; TRBD1 agrees at 8 bases. V lost 7 bases, J lost 0 bases, and 6 bases stayed unmatched. Germline V gene lookup returns CDR1 SGHTA and CDR2 FQGNSA. This CDR3 is built from 15 residues. CDR3 loop: CASTWTGMSTDTQYF. The DNA for the CDR3 is TGTGCCAGCACCTGGACAGGGATGAGCACAGATACGCAGTATTTT.

This chain connects TRBV16 to TRBJ1-3, with 7 bases fitting TRBD1. Germline V gives CDR1 KGHSY, CDR2 FQNENV. This CDR3 has 14 residues. V dropped 4 bases and J dropped 4; count of bases not matched to a gene: 4. DNA of the CDR3: TGTGCCAGCAGCCGACAGGGTGACGGAAACACCATATATTTT. Translated, it gives CASSRQGDGNTIYF.

The chain employs TRBV5-4 and TRBJ2-5; 7 nucleotides agree with TRBD1. The CDR3 length is 13 residues. V gave up 0 bases and J gave up 4 bases; unmatched junction bases: 0. Per the germline V gene, CDR1 is SGHNT and CDR2 is YYREEE (reference sequence). CDR3 residues: CASSLGDRETQYF. The CDR3 DNA sequence: TGTGCCAGCAGCTTGGGGGACAGAGAGACCCAGTACTTC.

This chain connects TRBV18 to TRBJ1-3, with D possibly TRBD1 on 5 matching bases. The CDR3 has 14 amino acids. The V gene lost 2 bases and the J gene lost 3 bases, with 8 bases spanning the gap. The germline V gene encodes CDR1 KGHSH and CDR2 LQKENI. CDR3 amino acids: CASSPSGGGNTIYF. The CDR3 DNA reads TGTGCCAGCTCACCATCCGGGGGTGGAAACACCATATATTTT.

This clone was seen a few times. This chain joins TRBV2 and TRBJ2-6; unclear D gene. The CDR3 covers 15 residues. Germline lookup yields CDR1 SNHLY and CDR2 FYNNEI. The V end was cut by 3 bases, the J end by 0 bases, with 6 bases between. CDR3 nucleotide sequence: TGTGCCAGCAGTGAGAGTTTCTCTGGGGCCAACGTCCTGACTTTC. It is translated as CASSESFSGANVLTF.

This rearrangement joins TRBV28 to TRBJ2-1; TRBD1 matches at 8 bases. The CDR3 loop spans 11 amino acids. The germline gives CDR1 MDHEN, CDR2 SYDVKM. Trimming cost V 5 bases and J 12 bases; bases outside gene matches: 3. Here the CDR3 DNA reads TGTGCCAGCAGTCCCGGGACAGGGCAGTTCTTC. Its translation is CASSPGTGQFF.

The DNA of the CDR3 is TGTGCCAGCAGTTTTCCCAGGGGAGCTTTCTTT. As protein: CASSFPRGAFF. The chain uses TRBV28 and TRBJ1-1; tentatively, D is TRBD1 (6 bases). CDR3 size: 11 residues. Trimming pared 3 bases from V and 10 bases from J, leaving 9 bases between. Germline values: CDR1 MDHEN, CDR2 SYDVKM. The whole variable domain, remainder taken from reference TRBV28 and TRBJ1-1, is DVKVTQSSRYLVKRTGEKVFLECVQDMDHENMFWYRQDPGLGLRLIYFSYDVKMKEKGDIPEGYSVSREKKERFSLILESASTNQTSMYLCASSFPRGAFFGQGTRLTVV.

A remark on this clone: Other DNA sequences in the sample encode the same CDR3. The V and J genes are TRBV19 and TRBJ1-2; a weak D match, TRBD1 (6 bases). Germline CDR1 reads LNHDA; CDR2 reads SQIVND (reference sequence). This CDR3 contains 15 residues. Between the trimmed V and J ends, which lost 0 bases and 2 bases, there was a span of 10 bases. CDR3 bases: TGTGCCAGTAGTATAGATGGCACAGGGAACTATGGCTACACCTTC. Translation gives CASSIDGTGNYGYTF.

This clone was detected once. CDR3 region: CASSFRGELFF. CDR3 nucleotides: TGTGCCAGCAGCTTCAGGGGGGAGCTGTTTTTT. The rearrangement links TRBV9 to TRBJ2-2; the D is unclear. The germline CDR1 and CDR2 sequences are SGDLS and YYNGEE. This CDR3 spans 11 amino acids. V was shortened by 4 bases and J by 8 bases, with 6 bases between the two germline ends.

This rearrangement joins TRBV28 to TRBJ1-5; unclear D gene. Trimming took 3 bases from V and 3 from J, leaving 9 bases between them. The CDR3 runs to 14 residues. Per the germline V gene, CDR1 is MDHEN and CDR2 is SYDVKM. CDR3 sequence: CASSLERVNQPQHF. In nucleotides, the CDR3 is TGTGCCAGCAGTTTGGAGAGGGTCAATCAGCCCCAGCATTTT.

The rearrangement uses TRBV15 and TRBJ1-4; 7 bases agree with TRBD1. V shed 3 bases and J 5 bases; nucleotides not matched to a gene: 9. Germline V gene lookup returns CDR1 LNHNV and CDR2 YYDKDF (reference sequence). This CDR3 has 16 residues. The CDR3 spells CATSSRTGALNEKLFF. As DNA, the CDR3 is TGTGCCACCAGCAGCAGAACAGGGGCGCTAAATGAAAAACTGTTTTTT. The full variable domain, with the rest looked up from reference TRBV15 and TRBJ1-4, is DAMVIQNPRYQVTQFGKPVTLSCSQTLNHNVMYWYQQKSSQAPKLLFHYYDKDFNNEADTPDNFQSRRPNTSFCFLDIRSPGLGDTAMYLCATSSRTGALNEKLFFGSGTQLSVL.

The CDR3 DNA is TGTGCCAGCAGCGTAGAATCGGAGTACCAAGAGACCCAGTACTTC. This encodes CASSVESEYQETQYF. The V and J genes are TRBV9 and TRBJ2-5; D is unclear. The germline V gene has CDR1 SGDLS and CDR2 YYNGEE. V was shortened by 0 bases and J by 0 bases, with 9 bases between the two germline ends. The length of the CDR3 is 15 residues. Looking up the rest from reference TRBV9 and TRBJ2-5 gives the full variable domain: DSGVTQTPKHLITATGQRVTLRCSPRSGDLSVYWYQQSLDQGLQFLIQYYNGEERAKGNILERFSAQQFPDLHSELNLSSLELGDSALYFCASSVESEYQETQYFGPGTRLLVL.

The rearrangement joins TRBV5-1 to TRBJ1-1, with 7 bases fitting TRBD1. The CDR3 extends over 15 amino acids. Germline V lookup: CDR1 SGHRS, CDR2 YFSETQ. V gave up 4 bases and J gave up 1 base; unmatched junction bases: 7. This CDR3 is CASSPREGANTEAFF. DNA for the CDR3: TGCGCCAGCAGCCCCCGGGAGGGGGCGAACACTGAAGCTTTCTTT. Supplemented by reference TRBV5-1 and TRBJ1-1, the full variable domain reads KAGVTQTPRYLIKTRGQQVTLSCSPISGHRSVSWYQQTPGQGLQFLFEYFSETQRNKGNFPGRFSGRQFSNSRSEMNVSTLELGDSALYLCASSPREGANTEAFFGQGTRLTVV.

This clone was recorded at least ten times. The V gene is TRBV15, the J gene TRBJ1-4; D not certain. V lost 0 bases and J lost 4, with 12 bases in between. Per the germline V gene, CDR1 is LNHNV and CDR2 is YYDKDF (reference sequence). This CDR3 has 16 amino acids. This CDR3 is CATSRDEGKGNEKLFF. CDR3 coding DNA: TGTGCCACCAGCAGAGATGAGGGAAAGGGTAATGAAAAACTGTTTTTT.

The genes are TRBV19 and TRBJ2-7, with 9 positions matching TRBD2. The V segment lost 6 bases and the J segment 6 bases; nucleotides outside the gene matches: 9. Germline V lookup: CDR1 LNHDA, CDR2 SQIVND (reference sequence). The CDR3 contains 14 residues. CDR3 sequence reads: CASSLLAGAGEQYF. DNA for the CDR3: TGTGCCAGTAGCCTATTAGCGGGAGCTGGCGAGCAGTACTTC. The full variable domain, its missing parts supplied by reference TRBV19 and TRBJ2-7, is DGGITQSPKYLFRKEGQNVTLSCEQNLNHDAMYWYRQDPGQGLRLIYYSQIVNDFQKGDIAEGYSVSREKKESFPLTVTSAQKNPTAFYLCASSLLAGAGEQYFGPGTRLTVT.

The chain has TRBV13 and TRBJ2-1, with D possibly being TRBD1 (6 bases). The CDR3 extends over 16 amino acids. Per the germline V gene, CDR1 is PRHDT and CDR2 is FYEKMQ (reference sequence). V dropped 2 bases and J dropped 6 bases, with 17 bases sitting between them. CDR3 sequence reads: CASSLQTGWNFNEQFF. In DNA, the CDR3 is TGTGCCAGCAGCTTACAAACAGGGTGGAATTTCAATGAGCAGTTCTTC.

This clone appeared once. The chain has TRBV2 and TRBJ1-2; 9 nucleotides match TRBD1. The junction had 12 bases not matched to a gene; V was cut back by 6 bases and J by 7 bases. This CDR3 is built from 15 residues. Germline CDR1 is SNHLY and CDR2 is FYNNEI. Written as DNA, the CDR3 is TGTGCCAGCAGCGCCCGGGGGACAGGGATCAGTGGCTACACCTTC. This translates into CASSARGTGISGYTF.

The chain joins TRBV6-2 or TRBV6-3 to TRBJ1-2; 7 nucleotides line up with TRBD1. With V trimmed by 5 bases and J by 8 bases, 14 bases remained unmatched. The CDR3 contains 15 residues. Germline CDR1 MNHEY, CDR2 SVGEGT. CDR3 protein: CASSNRQGSLNGYTF. CDR3 coding DNA: TGTGCCAGCAGTAATCGACAGGGCAGCTTGAACGGCTACACCTTC.

The table lists this clone with a few counts. The gene calls are TRBV3-1 (or the pseudogene TRBV3-2) and TRBJ1-1; TRBD1 is a possible D gene (6 bases). The CDR3 has 16 amino acids. V dropped 5 bases and J dropped 7 bases, with 23 bases sitting between them. Germline CDR1 is LGHDT and CDR2 is YNNKEL (reference sequence). CDR3 sequence (DNA): TGTGCCAGCAGCGTCACCCCCGGAGAGGGACATGGTGAAGCTTTCTTT. Its translation is CASSVTPGEGHGEAFF.